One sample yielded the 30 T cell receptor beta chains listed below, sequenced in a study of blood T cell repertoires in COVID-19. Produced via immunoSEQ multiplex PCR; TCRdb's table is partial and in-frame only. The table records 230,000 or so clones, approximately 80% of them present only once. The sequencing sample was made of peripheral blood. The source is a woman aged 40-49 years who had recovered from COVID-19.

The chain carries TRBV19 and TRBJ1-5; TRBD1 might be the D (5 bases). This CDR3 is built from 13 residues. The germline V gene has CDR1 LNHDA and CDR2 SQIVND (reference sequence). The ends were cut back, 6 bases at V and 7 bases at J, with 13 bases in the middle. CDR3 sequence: CASSLSRGQPQHF. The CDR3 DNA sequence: TGTGCCAGTAGCCTAAGCCGGGGGCAGCCCCAGCATTTT. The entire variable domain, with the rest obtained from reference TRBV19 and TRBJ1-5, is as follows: DGGITQSPKYLFRKEGQNVTLSCEQNLNHDAMYWYRQDPGQGLRLIYYSQIVNDFQKGDIAEGYSVSREKKESFPLTVTSAQKNPTAFYLCASSLSRGQPQHFGDGTRLSIL.

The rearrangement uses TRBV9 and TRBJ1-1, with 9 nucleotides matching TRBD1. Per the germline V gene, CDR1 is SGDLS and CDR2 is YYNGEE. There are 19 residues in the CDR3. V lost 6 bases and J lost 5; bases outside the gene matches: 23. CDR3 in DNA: TGTGCCAGCATCGAGGGGACAGGGACTGAATTGGAGGGAAGGACTGAAGCTTTCTTT. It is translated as CASIEGTGTELEGRTEAFF.

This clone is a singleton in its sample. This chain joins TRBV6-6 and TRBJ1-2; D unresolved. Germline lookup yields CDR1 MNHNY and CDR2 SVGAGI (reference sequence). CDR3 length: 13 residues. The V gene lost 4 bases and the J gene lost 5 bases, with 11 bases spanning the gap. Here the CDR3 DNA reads TGTGCCAGCAGTTTGAATCGGGAATATGGCTACACCTTC. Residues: CASSLNREYGYTF.

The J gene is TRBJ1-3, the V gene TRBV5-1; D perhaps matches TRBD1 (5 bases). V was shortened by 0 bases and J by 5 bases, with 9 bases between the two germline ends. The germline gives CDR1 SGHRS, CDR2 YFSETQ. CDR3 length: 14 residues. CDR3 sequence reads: CASSLDRGRNTIYF. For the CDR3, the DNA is TGCGCCAGCAGCTTGGACCGGGGGAGAAACACCATATATTTT.

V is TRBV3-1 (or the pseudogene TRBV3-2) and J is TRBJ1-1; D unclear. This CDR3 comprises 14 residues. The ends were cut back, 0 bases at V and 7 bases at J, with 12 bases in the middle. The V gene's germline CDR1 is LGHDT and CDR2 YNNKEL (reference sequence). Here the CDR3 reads CASSQDRGESEAFF. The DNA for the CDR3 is TGTGCCAGCAGCCAAGATCGTGGGGAGAGTGAAGCTTTCTTT.

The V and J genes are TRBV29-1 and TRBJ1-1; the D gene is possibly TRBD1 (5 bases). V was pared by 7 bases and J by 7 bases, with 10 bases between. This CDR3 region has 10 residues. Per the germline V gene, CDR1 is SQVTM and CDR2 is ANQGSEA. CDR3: CSAGHFEAFF. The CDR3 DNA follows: TGCAGCGCTGGACACTTTGAAGCTTTCTTT.

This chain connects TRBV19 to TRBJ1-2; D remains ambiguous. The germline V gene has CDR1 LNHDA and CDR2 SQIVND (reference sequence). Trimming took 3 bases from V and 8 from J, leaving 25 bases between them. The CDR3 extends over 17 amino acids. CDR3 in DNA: TGTGCCAGTAGTATGTCCACCCTTCCTTCTCGCCCGGAGGGCTACACCTTC. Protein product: CASSMSTLPSRPEGYTF.

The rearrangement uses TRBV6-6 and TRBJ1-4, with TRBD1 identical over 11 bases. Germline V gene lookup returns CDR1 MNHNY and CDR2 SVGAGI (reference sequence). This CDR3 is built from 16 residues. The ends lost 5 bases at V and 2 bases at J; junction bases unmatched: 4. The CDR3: CASSKGQGATNEKLFF. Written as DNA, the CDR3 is TGTGCCAGCAGTAAAGGACAGGGGGCGACTAATGAAAAACTGTTTTTT.

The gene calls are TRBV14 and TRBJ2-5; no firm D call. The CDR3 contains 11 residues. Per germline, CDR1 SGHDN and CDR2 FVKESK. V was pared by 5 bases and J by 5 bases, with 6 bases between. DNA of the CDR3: TGTGCCAGCAGCATAATGGAGACCCAGTACTTC. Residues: CASSIMETQYF.

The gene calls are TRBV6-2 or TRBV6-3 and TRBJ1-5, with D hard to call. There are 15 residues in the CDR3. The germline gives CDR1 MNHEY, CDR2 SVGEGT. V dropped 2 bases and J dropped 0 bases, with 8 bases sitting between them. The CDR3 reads CASSYPQYSNQPQHF. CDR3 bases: TGTGCCAGCAGTTACCCACAGTATAGCAATCAGCCCCAGCATTTT.

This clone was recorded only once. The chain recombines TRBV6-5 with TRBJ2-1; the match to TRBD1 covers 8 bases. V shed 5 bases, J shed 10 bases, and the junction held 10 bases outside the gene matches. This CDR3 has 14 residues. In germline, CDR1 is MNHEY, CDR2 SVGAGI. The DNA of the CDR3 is TGTGCCAGCAGTAATGGGAACAGGGGGAACGAGCAGTTCTTC. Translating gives CASSNGNRGNEQFF.

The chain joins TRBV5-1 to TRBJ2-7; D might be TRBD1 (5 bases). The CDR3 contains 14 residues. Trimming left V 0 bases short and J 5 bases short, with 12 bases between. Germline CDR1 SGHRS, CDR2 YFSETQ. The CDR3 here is CASSLGQTFDEQYF. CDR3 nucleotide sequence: TGCGCCAGCAGCTTGGGACAGACCTTTGACGAGCAGTACTTC.

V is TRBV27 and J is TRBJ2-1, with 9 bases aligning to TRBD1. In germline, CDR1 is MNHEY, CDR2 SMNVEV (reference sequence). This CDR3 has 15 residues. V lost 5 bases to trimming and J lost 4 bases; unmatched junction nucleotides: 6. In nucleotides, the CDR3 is TGTGCCAGCAGTCCACGGACAGGGGCATACAATGAGCAGTTCTTC. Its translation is CASSPRTGAYNEQFF.

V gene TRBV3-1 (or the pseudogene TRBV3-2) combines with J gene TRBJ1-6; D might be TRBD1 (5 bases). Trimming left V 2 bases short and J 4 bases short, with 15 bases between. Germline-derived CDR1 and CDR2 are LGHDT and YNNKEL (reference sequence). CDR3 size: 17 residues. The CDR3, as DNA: TGTGCCAGCAGCCAACAGGGCTCCTCCCTTTATAATTCACCCCTCCACTTT. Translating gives CASSQQGSSLYNSPLHF.

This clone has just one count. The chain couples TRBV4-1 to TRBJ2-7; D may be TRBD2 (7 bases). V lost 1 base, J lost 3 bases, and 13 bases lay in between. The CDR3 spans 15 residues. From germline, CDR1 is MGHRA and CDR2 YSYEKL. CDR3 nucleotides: TGCGCCAGCAGCCAAGGGGGGGGCCTATACTACGAGCAGTACTTC. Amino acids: CASSQGGGLYYEQYF.

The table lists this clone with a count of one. The CDR3 DNA reads TGTGCCAGCATACAGGGGGGGGCCGGGGAGCTGTTTTTT. Translating it yields CASIQGGAGELFF. The chain carries TRBV7-2 and TRBJ2-2, with D tentatively TRBD1 (8 bases). Germline-derived CDR1 and CDR2 are SGHTA and FQGNSA. The V end lost 7 bases, the J end lost 6 bases, and 12 bases lay between the germline ends. CDR3 length equals 13 residues.

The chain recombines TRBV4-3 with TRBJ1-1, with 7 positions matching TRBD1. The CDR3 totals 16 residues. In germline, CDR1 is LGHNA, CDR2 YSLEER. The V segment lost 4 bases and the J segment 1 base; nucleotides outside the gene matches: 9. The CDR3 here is CASSLGTAGGNTEAFF. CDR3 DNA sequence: TGCGCCAGCAGCCTCGGGACAGCGGGGGGGAACACTGAAGCTTTCTTT.

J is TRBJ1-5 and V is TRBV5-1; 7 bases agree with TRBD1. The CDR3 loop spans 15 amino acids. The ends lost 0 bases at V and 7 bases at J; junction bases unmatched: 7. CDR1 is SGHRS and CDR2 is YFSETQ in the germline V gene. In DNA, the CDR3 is TGCGCCAGCAGCTTGGCAGGGGGACTGGGACAGCCCCAGCATTTT. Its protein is CASSLAGGLGQPQHF.

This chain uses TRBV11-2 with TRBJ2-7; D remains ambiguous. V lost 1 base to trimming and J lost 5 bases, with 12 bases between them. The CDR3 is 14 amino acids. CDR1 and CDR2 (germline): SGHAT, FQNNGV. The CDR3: CASSLGQVLDEQYF. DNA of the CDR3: TGTGCCAGCAGCTTAGGGCAGGTACTGGACGAGCAGTACTTC.

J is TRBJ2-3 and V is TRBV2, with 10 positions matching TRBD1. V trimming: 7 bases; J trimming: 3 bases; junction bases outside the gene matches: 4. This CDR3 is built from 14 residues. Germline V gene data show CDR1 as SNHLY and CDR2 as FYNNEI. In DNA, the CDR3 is TGTGCCAGCACACGACAGGGGGCAACAGATACGCAGTATTTT. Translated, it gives CASTRQGATDTQYF.

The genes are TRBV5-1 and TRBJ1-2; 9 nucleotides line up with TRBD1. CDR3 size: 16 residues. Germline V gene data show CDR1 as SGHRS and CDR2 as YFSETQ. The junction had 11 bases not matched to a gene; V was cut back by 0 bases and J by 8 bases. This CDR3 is CASSLERAQGAGGYTF. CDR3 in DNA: TGCGCCAGCAGCTTGGAACGTGCACAGGGGGCCGGCGGCTACACCTTC.

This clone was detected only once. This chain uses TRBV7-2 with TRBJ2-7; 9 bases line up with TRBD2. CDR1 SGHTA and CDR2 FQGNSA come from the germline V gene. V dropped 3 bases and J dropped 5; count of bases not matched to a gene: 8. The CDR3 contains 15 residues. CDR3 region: CASSFSWRGGDEQYF. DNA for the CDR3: TGTGCCAGCAGCTTTAGCTGGCGGGGGGGCGACGAGCAGTACTTC.

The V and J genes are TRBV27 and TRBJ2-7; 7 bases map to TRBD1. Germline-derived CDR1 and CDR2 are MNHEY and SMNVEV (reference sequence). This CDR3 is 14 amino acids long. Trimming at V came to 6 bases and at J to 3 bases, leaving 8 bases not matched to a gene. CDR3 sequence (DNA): TGTGCCAGCAGCCTACGACAGGGCGACTACGAGCAGTACTTC. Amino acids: CASSLRQGDYEQYF.

The CDR3 DNA reads TGTGCCAGCTCACCCCCCGGGACAGGGGAGACCCAGTACTTC. This gives the protein CASSPPGTGETQYF. The V and J genes are TRBV18 and TRBJ2-5; 9 bases agree with TRBD1. Germline CDR1 reads KGHSH; CDR2 reads LQKENI. J gave up 5 bases and V 3 bases, and 4 bases lay outside the gene matches. CDR3 size: 14 residues.

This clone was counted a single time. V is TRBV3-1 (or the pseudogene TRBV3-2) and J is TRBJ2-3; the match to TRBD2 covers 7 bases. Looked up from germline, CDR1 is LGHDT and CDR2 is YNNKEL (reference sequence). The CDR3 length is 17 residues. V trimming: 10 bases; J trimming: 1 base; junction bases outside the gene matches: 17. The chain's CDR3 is CATANHGLAGGTDTQYF. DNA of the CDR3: TGTGCCACCGCCAACCATGGGCTTGCGGGGGGCACAGATACGCAGTATTTT.

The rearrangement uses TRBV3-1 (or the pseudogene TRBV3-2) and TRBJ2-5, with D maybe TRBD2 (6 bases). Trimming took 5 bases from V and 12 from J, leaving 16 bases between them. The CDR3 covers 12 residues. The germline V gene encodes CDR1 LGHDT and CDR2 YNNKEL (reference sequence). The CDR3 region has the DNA TGTGCCAGCAGCTCCCTCGGCGGGGAAGAGTACTTC. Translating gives CASSSLGGEEYF.

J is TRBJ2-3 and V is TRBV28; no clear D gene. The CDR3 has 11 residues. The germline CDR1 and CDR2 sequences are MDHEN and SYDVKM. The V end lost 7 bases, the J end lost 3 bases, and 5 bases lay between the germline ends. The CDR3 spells CASKLTDTQYF. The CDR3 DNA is TGTGCCAGCAAACTAACAGATACGCAGTATTTT.

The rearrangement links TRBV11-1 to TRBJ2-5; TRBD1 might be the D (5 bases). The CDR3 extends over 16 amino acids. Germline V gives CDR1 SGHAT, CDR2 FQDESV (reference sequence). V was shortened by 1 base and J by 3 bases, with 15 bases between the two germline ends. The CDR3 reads CASSLVSGQGKETQYF. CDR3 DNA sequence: TGTGCCAGCAGCTTAGTATCTGGGCAGGGTAAAGAGACCCAGTACTTC.

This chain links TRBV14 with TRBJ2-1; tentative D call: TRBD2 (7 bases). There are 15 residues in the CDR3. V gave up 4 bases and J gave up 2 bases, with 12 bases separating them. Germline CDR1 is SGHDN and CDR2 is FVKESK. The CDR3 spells CASSPRGGPYNEQFF. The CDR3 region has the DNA TGTGCCAGCAGCCCGAGGGGGGGTCCCTACAATGAGCAGTTCTTC.

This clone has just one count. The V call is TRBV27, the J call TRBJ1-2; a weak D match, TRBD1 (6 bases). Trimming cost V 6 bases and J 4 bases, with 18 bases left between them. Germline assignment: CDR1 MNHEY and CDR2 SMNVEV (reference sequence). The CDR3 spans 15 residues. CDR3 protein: CASSVQGRFGYGYTF. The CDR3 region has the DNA TGTGCCAGCAGCGTACAGGGACGGTTCGGCTATGGCTACACCTTC.